The 14 T cell receptor beta chains given below trace back to one sample, sequenced in a study of T cells in localized non-small cell lung cancer (dated by TCRdb to the early 2020s). Libraries were constructed by the immunoSEQ multiplex PCR assay. The source is immuneACCESS, and TCRdb retained only in-frame sequences with V and J called. Part of the clones is not carried over; for the studies checked, unresolved V genes explain less than half of this, and the remainder is unexplained. This sample comprises about 35,000 clones, 75% to 95% of them detected only once. About an eighth of the sample rests with the top ten. This specimen consisted of peripheral blood mononuclear cells, obtained before any cancer treatment. These receptors originate from a female donor of 60 years or more with stage II lung adenocarcinoma.

This clone appeared a single time. The chain employs TRBV29-1 and TRBJ2-3, with 7 bases matching TRBD1. The germline CDR1 and CDR2 sequences are SQVTM and ANQGSEA. With V trimmed by 7 bases and J by 4 bases, 8 bases remained unmatched. This CDR3 comprises 13 residues. The CDR3 loop reads CSADRQGSDTQYF. The CDR3 DNA is TGCAGCGCCGATCGACAGGGATCAGATACGCAGTATTTT.

The chain is built from TRBV28 and TRBJ2-3; 12 bases align to TRBD2. J gave up 4 bases and V 5 bases, and 7 bases lay outside the gene matches. In germline, CDR1 is MDHEN, CDR2 SYDVKM. CDR3 size: 16 residues. The CDR3 nucleotides read TGTGCCAGCAGTCTTCAACTAGCGGGAGGCCCAGATACGCAGTATTTT. This encodes CASSLQLAGGPDTQYF.

This sequence joins TRBV28 and TRBJ2-7; TRBD1 matches 7 bases. The CDR3 contains 14 residues. V was clipped by 6 bases and J by 3 bases; unmatched bases: 8. Germline-derived CDR1 and CDR2 are MDHEN and SYDVKM. The CDR3 region is CASSSRDRHYEQYF. DNA of the CDR3: TGTGCCAGCAGCTCCAGGGACAGACACTACGAGCAGTACTTC.

The chain links TRBV6-5 to TRBJ2-2; 8 positions agree with TRBD1. This CDR3 is built from 15 residues. V gave up 5 bases and J gave up 4 bases; unmatched junction bases: 6. Germline lookup yields CDR1 MNHEY and CDR2 SVGAGI. The CDR3 DNA follows: TGTGCCAGCAGTCGACAGGGGACTCTCACCGGGGAGCTGTTTTTT. Residues: CASSRQGTLTGELFF.

The chain uses TRBV15 and TRBJ1-4, with D unresolved. Trimming removed 5 bases at V and 4 bases at J, with 14 bases between. The germline CDR1 and CDR2 sequences are LNHNV and YYDKDF (reference sequence). The CDR3 runs to 15 residues. The CDR3 loop reads CATSGVRAFNEKLFF. CDR3 in DNA: TGTGCCACCAGCGGGGTCCGGGCCTTTAATGAAAAACTGTTTTTT.

This chain uses TRBV7-8 with TRBJ1-4, with a weak D call TRBD1 (6 bases). The germline gives CDR1 SGHVS, CDR2 FQNEAQ. Trimming stripped 0 bases from V and 5 bases from J, with 10 bases between. The CDR3 is 15 amino acids. The CDR3 nucleotides are TGTGCCAGCAGCTTAGCAGGGGGGACCAATGAAAAACTGTTTTTT. Translating gives CASSLAGGTNEKLFF.

The chain has TRBV4-2 and TRBJ2-2; maybe TRBD1 (6 bases). Trimming took off 3 bases at V and 1 base at J, with 9 bases between the two ends. This CDR3 contains 15 residues. Germline V lookup: CDR1 LGHNA, CDR2 YNFKEQ. CDR3 residues: CASSQDRLNTGELFF. The CDR3 nucleotides are TGTGCCAGCAGCCAGGACAGATTGAACACCGGGGAGCTGTTTTTT.

The J gene is TRBJ1-2, the V gene TRBV4-2; D perhaps matches TRBD1 (5 bases). The CDR3 is made up of 15 amino acids. Looked up from germline, CDR1 is LGHNA and CDR2 is YNFKEQ. Trimming took off 3 bases at V and 5 bases at J, with 16 bases between the two ends. DNA of the CDR3: TGTGCCAGCAGCCATCCTATCGAGGGGCTATATGGCTACACCTTC. The encoded protein is CASSHPIEGLYGYTF.

The rearrangement joins TRBV5-5 to TRBJ2-7; TRBD1 matches at 10 bases. Germline loops: CDR1 SGHKS, CDR2 YYEKEE (reference sequence). The CDR3 totals 12 residues. The trim removed 3 bases at V and 9 bases at J, leaving 3 bases unmatched. The DNA for the CDR3 is TGTGCCAGCAGCTCGACAGGGGGCGGGCAGTACTTC. Translated: CASSSTGGGQYF.

The chain combines TRBV29-1 with TRBJ2-1, with a tentative D call TRBD2 (6 bases). This CDR3 comprises 14 residues. The V and J ends lost 7 bases and 4 bases respectively, with 17 bases between them. Per the germline V gene, CDR1 is SQVTM and CDR2 is ANQGSEA. In DNA form, the CDR3 reads TGCAGCGCCGGGAGAACCGGGACGTACAATGAGCAGTTCTTC. Protein product: CSAGRTGTYNEQFF.

This rearrangement joins TRBV29-1 to TRBJ2-7; D remains unclear. V was trimmed by 3 bases and J by 0 bases, leaving 6 bases between them. The CDR3 is 12 residues long. Germline CDR1 SQVTM, CDR2 ANQGSEA. CDR3: CSVDPLSYEQYF. The CDR3 region has the DNA TGCAGCGTTGACCCCCTCTCCTACGAGCAGTACTTC.

This clone was recorded only once. The V and J genes are TRBV27 and TRBJ2-3; a possible D gene is TRBD1 (5 bases). V was clipped by 4 bases and J by 3 bases, with 14 bases between them. This CDR3 region has 15 residues. Per germline, CDR1 MNHEY and CDR2 SMNVEV (reference sequence). The CDR3 region is CASSWAVSGTDTQYF. The CDR3 DNA sequence: TGTGCCAGCAGTTGGGCCGTCTCAGGGACAGATACGCAGTATTTT.

J is TRBJ1-1 and V is TRBV11-3; no clear D gene. Germline loops: CDR1 SGHNT, CDR2 YENEEA. The length of the CDR3 is 13 residues. V was trimmed by 3 bases and J by 1 base, leaving 6 bases between them. In nucleotides, the CDR3 is TGTGCCAGCAGCTTTAAAAGGAACACTGAAGCTTTCTTT. Amino acids: CASSFKRNTEAFF.

The chain joins TRBV5-1 to TRBJ2-3, with TRBD2 matching 11 bases. The CDR3 is 17 amino acids. V lost 1 base, J lost 2 bases, and 6 bases stayed unmatched. Germline loops: CDR1 SGHRS, CDR2 YFSETQ. In DNA, the CDR3 is TGCGCCAGCAGCTTGTGGGGGACTAGCGGCAACACAGATACGCAGTATTTT. Protein product: CASSLWGTSGNTDTQYF. The variable domain in full, with the rest retrieved from reference TRBV5-1 and TRBJ2-3, is KAGVTQTPRYLIKTRGQQVTLSCSPISGHRSVSWYQQTPGQGLQFLFEYFSETQRNKGNFPGRFSGRQFSNSRSEMNVSTLELGDSALYLCASSLWGTSGNTDTQYFGPGTRLTVL.